The 11 T cell receptor beta chains in this list originate from one sample, sequenced in a study of blood T cell repertoires in COVID-19. The repertoire was sequenced with immunoSEQ multiplex PCR; TCRdb's copy has only in-frame clones and lacks some. This repertoire shows 350,000 to 500,000 clones, 70% to 90% found once; its top ten account for around 0.92%. The sample taken for sequencing was peripheral blood. Receptor source: a man younger than 30 with COVID-19, enrolled during active disease.

The chain is built from TRBV2 and TRBJ2-1; D not certain. V lost 1 base and J lost 9, with 7 bases in between. The CDR3 loop spans 12 amino acids. CDR1 is SNHLY and CDR2 is FYNNEI in the germline V gene. The CDR3 protein is CASSEGDGEQFF. In DNA, the CDR3 is TGTGCCAGCAGTGAAGGAGATGGTGAGCAGTTCTTC. The variable domain in full, with the rest retrieved from reference TRBV2 and TRBJ2-1, is EPEVTQTPSHQVTQMGQEVILRCVPISNHLYFYWYRQILGQKVEFLVSFYNNEISEKSEIFDDQFSVERPDGSNFTLKIRSTKLEDSAMYFCASSEGDGEQFFGPGTRLTVL.

The table lists this clone with a count of one. The chain couples TRBV2 to TRBJ2-7; D unclear. V was cut by 7 bases and J by 6 bases, with 13 bases left in between. This CDR3 comprises 12 residues. Germline V lookup: CDR1 SNHLY, CDR2 FYNNEI. The CDR3 region has the DNA TGTGCCAGCATGAGGATCTCCGGCGAGCAGTACTTC. Protein: CASMRISGEQYF.

The chain employs TRBV5-8 and TRBJ2-7; D remains unclear. The CDR3 is made up of 12 amino acids. The V end lost 4 bases, the J end lost 3 bases, and 8 bases lay between the germline ends. Germline loops: CDR1 SGHTS, CDR2 YDEGEE. The CDR3 nucleotides read TGTGCCAGCAGCGCTAGGCTCTACGAGCAGTACTTC. Translated, it gives CASSARLYEQYF.

V and J are TRBV7-2 and TRBJ2-3; D is unresolved. V lost 1 base to trimming and J lost 1 base, with 12 bases between them. The CDR3 runs 16 residues. Germline CDR1 reads SGHTA; CDR2 reads FQGNSA. CDR3 loop: CASSLGLVRGTDTQYF. The CDR3 nucleotides are TGTGCCAGCAGCTTAGGACTTGTACGCGGCACAGATACGCAGTATTTT.

The CDR3 nucleotides read TGTGCCAGCAGCTTGGGCGGGGCAGGTCTCTCTGGGGCCAACGTCCTGACTTTC. This gives the protein CASSLGGAGLSGANVLTF. This sequence joins TRBV5-8 and TRBJ2-6; a possible D gene is TRBD2 (6 bases). V was cut by 0 bases and J by 0 bases, with 13 bases left in between. This CDR3 comprises 18 residues. Germline V gene data show CDR1 as SGHTS and CDR2 as YDEGEE.

This clone showed up just once. Different DNA sequences within this sample yield the same CDR3. The CDR3 reads CASSLVAGAAEAFF. CDR3 coding DNA: TGTGCCAGCAGCTTAGTGGCGGGGGCCGCTGAAGCTTTCTTT. The chain has TRBV7-9 and TRBJ1-1; weak D call: TRBD1 (6 bases). The CDR3 totals 14 residues. CDR1 and CDR2 (germline): SEHNR, FQNEAQ (reference sequence). V lost 1 base and J lost 6, with 12 bases in between.

The chain uses TRBV19 and TRBJ1-5, with D perhaps TRBD1 (6 bases). From germline, CDR1 is LNHDA and CDR2 SQIVND (reference sequence). The CDR3 totals 17 residues. Trimming removed 5 bases at V and 0 bases at J, with 17 bases between. CDR3 region: CASSPYTGSYSNQPQHF. The CDR3 DNA follows: TGTGCCAGTAGTCCCTATACAGGGTCCTATAGCAATCAGCCCCAGCATTTT.

V usage is TRBV7-2 and J usage is TRBJ2-3, with no clear D. With 6 bases removed from V and 3 bases from J, the gap between germline ends came to 7 bases. The CDR3 is made up of 12 amino acids. Per germline, CDR1 SGHTA and CDR2 FQGNSA. The CDR3 nucleotides read TGTGCCAGCAGTTATATTACAGATACGCAGTATTTT. The encoded protein is CASSYITDTQYF.

The chain links TRBV20-1 to TRBJ2-7, with D maybe TRBD1 (6 bases). The CDR3 has 11 residues. Germline V gene sequence: CDR1 DFQATT, CDR2 SNEGSKA (reference sequence). V was cut by 6 bases and J by 6 bases, with 12 bases left in between. The CDR3 loop is CSARTGPEQYF. CDR3 in DNA: TGCAGTGCGAGAACAGGGCCCGAGCAGTACTTC.

The chain has TRBV2 and TRBJ1-1; weak D call: TRBD1 (6 bases). CDR1 and CDR2 (germline): SNHLY, FYNNEI. The V end lost 8 bases, the J end lost 1 base, and 11 bases lay between the germline ends. The length of the CDR3 is 13 residues. CDR3 amino acids: CASLGTSNTEAFF. CDR3 DNA: TGTGCCAGCCTCGGGACATCGAACACTGAAGCTTTCTTT. Supplemented by reference TRBV2 and TRBJ1-1, the full variable domain reads EPEVTQTPSHQVTQMGQEVILRCVPISNHLYFYWYRQILGQKVEFLVSFYNNEISEKSEIFDDQFSVERPDGSNFTLKIRSTKLEDSAMYFCASLGTSNTEAFFGQGTRLTVV.

In this sample, this clone turned up a few times. Distinct nucleotide sequences in the sample also encode this CDR3. The rearrangement joins TRBV6-5 to TRBJ2-1, with 9 bases that match TRBD2. CDR1 MNHEY and CDR2 SVGAGI come from the germline V gene. This CDR3 spans 15 amino acids. V gave up 0 bases and J gave up 6 bases; unmatched junction bases: 3. The CDR3 loop is CASSYSRREGNEQFF. CDR3 sequence (DNA): TGTGCCAGCAGTTACTCGAGGCGGGAGGGCAATGAGCAGTTCTTC.